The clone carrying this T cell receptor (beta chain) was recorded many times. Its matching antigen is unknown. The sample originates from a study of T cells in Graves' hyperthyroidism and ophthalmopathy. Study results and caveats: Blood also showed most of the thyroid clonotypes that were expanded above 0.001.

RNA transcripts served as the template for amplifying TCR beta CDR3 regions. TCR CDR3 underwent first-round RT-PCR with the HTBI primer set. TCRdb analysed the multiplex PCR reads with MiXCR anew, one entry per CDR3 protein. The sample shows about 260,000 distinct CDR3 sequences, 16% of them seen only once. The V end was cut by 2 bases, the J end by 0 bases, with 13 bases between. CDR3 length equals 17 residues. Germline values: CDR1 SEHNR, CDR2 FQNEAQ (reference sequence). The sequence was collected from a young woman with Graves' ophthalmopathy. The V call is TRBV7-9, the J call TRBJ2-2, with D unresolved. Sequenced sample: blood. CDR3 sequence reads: CASSLSLSAANTGELFF. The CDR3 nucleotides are TGTGCCAGCAGCTTATCGCTATCCGCGGCGAACACCGGGGAGCTGTTTTTT.